Below are 32 T cell receptor beta chains sequenced from a single sample in a study of blood T cell repertoires in COVID-19. This table comes from immunoSEQ multiplex PCR, and its TCRdb copy is limited to in-frame clones, with some not included. The sample lists about 100,000 clones, roughly 76% occurring once. The sequencing sample was made of peripheral blood. The receptors were sampled from a man older than 75 with COVID-19, enrolled during active disease.

This chain connects TRBV9 to TRBJ2-7; 9 nucleotides line up with TRBD2. CDR3 length: 14 amino acids. Per the germline V gene, CDR1 is SGDLS and CDR2 is YYNGEE. After removal of 4 bases from V and 7 bases from J, the junction contained 9 bases not matched to a gene. The CDR3 region is CASSSGLAPWEQYF. DNA for the CDR3: TGTGCCAGCAGCTCAGGACTAGCGCCCTGGGAGCAGTACTTC.

About this clone itself: Other DNA sequences in the sample encode the same CDR3. The V call is TRBV7-8, the J call TRBJ1-5, with D tentatively TRBD1 (5 bases). The CDR3 has 16 residues. V lost 1 base to trimming and J lost 4 bases, with 14 bases between them. Germline V gene data show CDR1 as SGHVS and CDR2 as FQNEAQ. The DNA of the CDR3 is TGTGCCAGCAGCTTAGTCCGGACAAATTCTAATCAGCCCCAGCATTTT. It translates to CASSLVRTNSNQPQHF.

The chain joins TRBV28 to TRBJ2-2, with D perhaps matching TRBD2 (5 bases). V dropped 6 bases and J dropped 2 bases, with 19 bases sitting between them. The CDR3 is made up of 17 amino acids. CDR1 is MDHEN, CDR2 SYDVKM, per germline. Here the CDR3 reads CASSSAGFGVNTGELFF. The DNA for the CDR3 is TGTGCCAGCAGCTCCGCGGGTTTCGGTGTTAACACCGGGGAGCTGTTTTTT.

J is TRBJ1-3 and V is TRBV6-6; 9 bases line up with TRBD1. The V segment lost 5 bases and the J segment 1 base; nucleotides outside the gene matches: 15. Germline V gene data show CDR1 as MNHNY and CDR2 as SVGAGI (reference sequence). This CDR3 has 19 amino acids. The CDR3, as DNA: TGTGCCAGCAGTCCCCCCATCGGACCCGGACAGGGGTCTGGAAACACCATATATTTT. Protein sequence: CASSPPIGPGQGSGNTIYF.

The gene calls are TRBV6-5 and TRBJ1-2, with D hard to call. Between the trimmed V and J ends, which lost 0 bases and 5 bases, there was a span of 10 bases. The CDR3 is 14 amino acids. Germline values: CDR1 MNHEY, CDR2 SVGAGI. The CDR3 coding sequence is TGTGCCAGCAGTTACTCATCCACATCTTATGGCTACACCTTC. This encodes CASSYSSTSYGYTF.

The chain recombines TRBV7-9 with TRBJ2-1; TRBD2 matches 7 bases. V trimming: 4 bases; J trimming: 13 bases; junction bases outside the gene matches: 7. Germline V gene data show CDR1 as SEHNR and CDR2 as FQNEAQ (reference sequence). CDR3 size: 12 residues. The DNA of the CDR3 is TGTGCCAGCAGCTACTCCGGGACTACTCAGTTCTTC. Translation: CASSYSGTTQFF.

This chain joins TRBV7-2 and TRBJ1-6; TRBD1 is a possible D gene (6 bases). The CDR3 covers 14 residues. Germline V gene lookup returns CDR1 SGHTA and CDR2 FQGNSA. V lost 2 bases, J lost 5 bases, and 7 bases lay in between. Here the CDR3 reads CASSLTGNNSPLHF. CDR3 DNA: TGTGCCAGCAGCTTAACAGGGAATAATTCACCCCTCCACTTT.

The chain has TRBV3-1 (or the pseudogene TRBV3-2) and TRBJ1-2; TRBD1 matches 7 bases. The CDR3 loop spans 17 amino acids. The germline V gene has CDR1 LGHDT and CDR2 YNNKEL (reference sequence). The V and J ends lost 5 bases and 4 bases, in that order; junction bases with no gene match: 16. CDR3 nucleotide sequence: TGTGCCAGCAGCGAGTTGGGAACCGGACAGGACCTCTATGGCTACACCTTC. This sequence encodes CASSELGTGQDLYGYTF.

The chain couples TRBV6-6 to TRBJ2-2, with D perhaps matching TRBD1 (6 bases). The CDR3 spans 13 residues. V dropped 10 bases and J dropped 0 bases, with 9 bases sitting between them. CDR1 and CDR2 from the germline V gene are MNHNY and SVGAGI (reference sequence). The CDR3 DNA sequence: TGTGCCACCGGACAGTCGAACACCGGGGAGCTGTTTTTT. Translation: CATGQSNTGELFF.

J is TRBJ1-1 and V is TRBV9; possibly TRBD1 for D (5 bases). Germline CDR1 is SGDLS and CDR2 is YYNGEE. The CDR3 sequence is 15 residues long. V lost 0 bases and J 3 bases, leaving 12 bases between the germline ends. This CDR3 is CASSVGTGSDTEAFF. Written as DNA, the CDR3 is TGTGCCAGCAGCGTAGGTACAGGCTCTGACACTGAAGCTTTCTTT.

J is TRBJ2-7 and V is TRBV30, with 7 nucleotides matching TRBD1. Unmatched junction bases numbered 1, after V lost 4 bases and J lost 1 base. Germline V lookup: CDR1 GTSNPN, CDR2 SVGIG (reference sequence). CDR3 size: 12 residues. This chain's CDR3 is CAWNRGSYEQYF. As DNA, the CDR3 is TGTGCCTGGAACAGGGGTTCCTACGAGCAGTACTTC.

There are many counts of this clone. The J gene is TRBJ1-3, the V gene TRBV28, with 7 bases identical to TRBD1. The CDR3 is made up of 15 amino acids. J gave up 5 bases and V 4 bases, and 8 bases lay outside the gene matches. Germline V lookup: CDR1 MDHEN, CDR2 SYDVKM. Here the CDR3 reads CASSSGGDGRNTIYF. The CDR3, as DNA: TGTGCCAGCAGTTCAGGGGGAGATGGGAGAAACACCATATATTTT.

The rearrangement links TRBV9 to TRBJ2-7; TRBD2 matches at 9 bases. V was pared by 4 bases and J by 6 bases, with 14 bases of the junction left unmatched. The germline gives CDR1 SGDLS, CDR2 YYNGEE. The length of the CDR3 is 16 residues. CDR3 region: CASSSLLAGSLSEQYF. The CDR3 bases are TGTGCCAGCAGCAGCCTTCTAGCGGGGTCGCTTAGCGAGCAGTACTTC. Full variable domain (outside the CDR3, taken from reference TRBV9 and TRBJ2-7): DSGVTQTPKHLITATGQRVTLRCSPRSGDLSVYWYQQSLDQGLQFLIQYYNGEERAKGNILERFSAQQFPDLHSELNLSSLELGDSALYFCASSSLLAGSLSEQYFGPGTRLTVT.

This chain joins TRBV5-1 and TRBJ2-7, with TRBD2 identical over 13 bases. Germline CDR1 reads SGHRS; CDR2 reads YFSETQ. The CDR3 spans 16 residues. With V trimmed by 0 bases and J by 5 bases, 5 bases remained unmatched. The DNA for the CDR3 is TGCGCCAGCAGCTTGGGTCCCGGACTAGCGGGAGACGAGCAGTACTTC. It specifies CASSLGPGLAGDEQYF. Variable domain in full (rest from reference TRBV5-1 and TRBJ2-7): KAGVTQTPRYLIKTRGQQVTLSCSPISGHRSVSWYQQTPGQGLQFLFEYFSETQRNKGNFPGRFSGRQFSNSRSEMNVSTLELGDSALYLCASSLGPGLAGDEQYFGPGTRLTVT.

The chain joins TRBV18 to TRBJ2-7; D perhaps matches TRBD1 (5 bases). The germline V and J ends were trimmed by 0 bases and 0 bases, with 18 bases remaining between them. The CDR3 has 18 amino acids. In germline, CDR1 is KGHSH, CDR2 LQKENI. Here the CDR3 DNA reads TGTGCCAGCTCACCACCTATATCGTATAGGCAGGGCTCCTACGAGCAGTACTTC. This gives the protein CASSPPISYRQGSYEQYF.

The V gene is TRBV4-1, the J gene TRBJ2-5, with D possibly matching TRBD1 (5 bases). Germline values: CDR1 MGHRA, CDR2 YSYEKL. The CDR3 is 15 residues long. V was trimmed by 0 bases and J by 2 bases, leaving 10 bases between them. In nucleotides, the CDR3 is TGCGCCAGCAGCCAAGAAAGGGGCACTCAAGAGACCCAGTACTTC. Its protein product is CASSQERGTQETQYF.

This clone is a singleton in its sample. The rearrangement joins TRBV2 to TRBJ2-3, with 7 nucleotides matching TRBD2. The CDR3 is 13 amino acids. Germline V gene data show CDR1 as SNHLY and CDR2 as FYNNEI. With V trimmed by 4 bases and J by 5 bases, 3 bases remained unmatched. For the CDR3, the DNA is TGTGCCAGCAGTGGACTAGCAAGAGATACGCAGTATTTT. This encodes CASSGLARDTQYF. Combining the CDR3 with reference TRBV2 and TRBJ2-3 gives the whole variable domain EPEVTQTPSHQVTQMGQEVILRCVPISNHLYFYWYRQILGQKVEFLVSFYNNEISEKSEIFDDQFSVERPDGSNFTLKIRSTKLEDSAMYFCASSGLARDTQYFGPGTRLTVL.

The CDR3 sequence is CASSSRVIQETQYF. The CDR3 coding sequence is TGTGCCAGCAGTTCCAGGGTCATCCAAGAGACCCAGTACTTC. This chain links TRBV28 with TRBJ2-5, with D perhaps matching TRBD1 (5 bases). The CDR3 runs to 14 residues. The V gene's germline CDR1 is MDHEN and CDR2 SYDVKM. Trimming removed 4 bases from V and 1 base from J, with 10 bases in between.

The chain recombines TRBV19 with TRBJ2-7, with D perhaps TRBD1 (5 bases). The CDR3 length is 15 residues. The germline gives CDR1 LNHDA, CDR2 SQIVND (reference sequence). V was shortened by 5 bases and J by 0 bases, with 14 bases between the two germline ends. As DNA, the CDR3 is TGTGCCAGTAGTTATCAGGGCGAGAGCTCCTACGAGCAGTACTTC. This gives the protein CASSYQGESSYEQYF.

The rearrangement links TRBV10-1 to TRBJ2-7; 10 bases line up with TRBD2. V lost 5 bases, J lost 0 bases, and 10 bases stayed unmatched. CDR1 WNHNN and CDR2 SYGVQD come from the germline V gene (reference sequence). The CDR3 runs to 17 residues. The CDR3, as DNA: TGCGCCAGCAGTCTCCATGGGCTAGCGGGGGCCTCCTACGAGCAGTACTTC. Encoded protein: CASSLHGLAGASYEQYF.

The J gene is TRBJ1-2, the V gene TRBV11-2; 7 bases match TRBD1. Germline values: CDR1 SGHAT, CDR2 FQNNGV. Trimming removed 5 bases from V and 7 bases from J; junction bases left unmatched: 19. The CDR3 runs 17 residues. The CDR3 sequence is CASSLKSRQGRGGGYTF. The CDR3 coding sequence is TGTGCCAGCAGCCTTAAGAGCCGACAGGGTCGGGGCGGTGGCTACACCTTC.

The chain uses TRBV19 and TRBJ2-7; TRBD2 is a possible D gene (7 bases). The CDR3 is 15 amino acids. V shed 4 bases and J shed 4 bases, with 17 bases lying between them. Germline lookup yields CDR1 LNHDA and CDR2 SQIVND (reference sequence). The CDR3 spells CASSSPGGRSYEQYF. As DNA, the CDR3 is TGTGCCAGTAGTAGCCCCGGGGGGCGAAGTTACGAGCAGTACTTC.

This chain links TRBV11-3 with TRBJ2-2; 8 nucleotides agree with TRBD2. Per the germline V gene, CDR1 is SGHNT and CDR2 is YENEEA. The CDR3 consists of 15 residues. Trimming cost V 0 bases and J 4 bases; bases outside gene matches: 1. As DNA, the CDR3 is TGTGCCAGCAGCTTAGACGGGAGGGCCACCGGGGAGCTGTTTTTT. Encoded protein: CASSLDGRATGELFF.

V and J are TRBV18 and TRBJ1-5; 8 bases align to TRBD1. With V trimmed by 3 bases and J by 5 bases, 6 bases remained unmatched. Germline CDR1 KGHSH, CDR2 LQKENI. The CDR3 has 15 residues. The CDR3 DNA reads as TGTGCCAGCTCACCCTGGACAGGGCTGGATCAGCCCCAGCATTTT. Its protein is CASSPWTGLDQPQHF.

The rearrangement joins TRBV6-5 to TRBJ1-4; a possible D gene is TRBD1 (6 bases). CDR3 length equals 13 residues. From germline, CDR1 is MNHEY and CDR2 SVGAGI. V lost 4 bases and J 8 bases, leaving 11 bases between the germline ends. As DNA, the CDR3 is TGTGCCAGCAGTTTGGTCAGGGGCGAAAAACTGTTTTTT. Amino acid sequence: CASSLVRGEKLFF.

CDR3 amino acids: CASSPYQGTEQYF. The CDR3 nucleotides read TGCGCCAGCAGTCCCTATCAGGGGACCGAGCAGTACTTC. This chain uses TRBV5-1 with TRBJ2-7, with a tentative D call TRBD1 (6 bases). This CDR3 comprises 13 residues. The germline V gene has CDR1 SGHRS and CDR2 YFSETQ. The ends were cut back, 5 bases at V and 6 bases at J, with 15 bases in the middle.

V and J are TRBV30 and TRBJ1-1; D perhaps matches TRBD1 (6 bases). V was pared by 3 bases and J by 6 bases, with 17 bases between. Germline V gene lookup returns CDR1 GTSNPN and CDR2 SVGIG (reference sequence). The CDR3 consists of 14 residues. CDR3 DNA sequence: TGTGCCTGGAGGGTTATGGGGGGGGCGGCTGAAGCTTTCTTT. Its protein product is CAWRVMGGAAEAFF. Looking up the rest from reference TRBV30 and TRBJ1-1 gives the full variable domain: SQTIHQWPATLVQPVGSPLSLECTVEGTSNPNLYWYRQAAGRGLQLLFYSVGIGQISSEVPQNLSASRPQDRQFILSSKKLLLSDSGFYLCAWRVMGGAAEAFFGQGTRLTVV.

The CDR3 sequence is CATSREAQGIEAFF. The CDR3 DNA follows: TGTGCCACCAGCAGAGAGGCACAGGGTATTGAAGCTTTCTTT. The chain carries TRBV15 and TRBJ1-1; a possible D gene is TRBD1 (6 bases). Germline V lookup: CDR1 LNHNV, CDR2 YYDKDF (reference sequence). V shed 0 bases and J shed 7 bases, with 12 bases lying between them. The length of the CDR3 is 14 residues.

The chain is built from TRBV18 and TRBJ2-7; 10 nucleotides match TRBD1. J lost 2 bases, V lost 2 bases, and 3 bases had no gene match. CDR1 and CDR2 from the germline V gene are KGHSH and LQKENI. The CDR3 totals 15 residues. The CDR3 DNA reads TGTGCCAGCTCACCAGGGACAGGGGTTACCTACGAGCAGTACTTC. Protein product: CASSPGTGVTYEQYF.

This clone was recorded once. The V call is TRBV7-9, the J call TRBJ2-1; 9 nucleotides align to TRBD1. V shed 5 bases, J shed 3 bases, and the junction held 5 bases outside the gene matches. This CDR3 has 15 amino acids. The germline gives CDR1 SEHNR, CDR2 FQNEAQ (reference sequence). In DNA form, the CDR3 reads TGTGCCAGCAGCCAACGGACAGGGGTCTACAATGAGCAGTTCTTC. Its protein is CASSQRTGVYNEQFF.

The V and J genes are TRBV25-1 and TRBJ2-7, with a weak D call TRBD2 (7 bases). V dropped 4 bases and J dropped 9 bases, with 16 bases sitting between them. CDR3 length: 13 residues. Germline CDR1 and CDR2: MGHDK and SYGVNS. CDR3 amino acids: CASSAAGAARQYF. The CDR3 region has the DNA TGTGCCAGCAGTGCGGCGGGGGCCGCGAGGCAGTACTTC.

V gene TRBV29-1 combines with J gene TRBJ1-5; TRBD1 matches 7 bases. Trimming cost V 5 bases and J 3 bases; bases outside gene matches: 4. This CDR3 contains 13 residues. Germline assignment: CDR1 SQVTM and CDR2 ANQGSEA. CDR3: CSVTTGNNQPQHF. The CDR3, as DNA: TGCAGCGTTACGACAGGGAACAATCAGCCCCAGCATTTT.